This paragraph reports one T cell receptor (beta chain). The antigen remains undetermined. Vbeta (60) and Jbeta (13) primers were used in the PCR. Profiling relied on immunoSEQ multiplex PCR, and the TCRdb table lists in-frame clones only, not all of them. The table lists about 76,000 clones, roughly 72% of them singletons. This specimen belongs to a study of cytomegalovirus exposure and HLA in healthy donors. Study in general: Researchers previously reported finding about 110 million unique TCR beta sequences from about 170 million T cells.

The CDR3 is 17 amino acids. Germline CDR1 WSHSY, CDR2 SAAADI. V shed 6 bases and J shed 3 bases, with 22 bases lying between them. Study-wide results and limits: Associated with cytomegalovirus, according to the listing, were about 160 TCR beta chains.

Material: PBMCs. The rearrangement uses TRBV10-2 and TRBJ2-3, with a possible D match to TRBD2 (5 bases). This receptor was obtained from a woman in her forties in good health and CMV-seropositive. The CDR3 DNA follows: TGCGCCAGCAGCGAACGGGGAACTTTCCGAGGGACAGATACGCAGTATTTT. Its protein product is CASSERGTFRGTDTQYF.